This TCR beta chain was documented in a study of blood T cells in healthy people across ages. Overall study findings and caveats: Expanded clonotype shifts may have been confounded, as the donors had an unknown CMV status.

In the case of this clonotype: What it recognizes is unknown.

Primed by a sample-barcoded 5' primer and a J-beta primer mix, a second PCR proceeded for 7 to 11 cycles. One entry per CDR3 protein results from TCRdb running MiXCR on the 5' RACE reads. Among roughly 790,000 distinct CDR3 sequences listed, approximately 43% were seen once. This sequence originates from a woman aged 55-75 years in good health. Source material: blood.

DNA of the CDR3: TGCAGTGCAACGAAGGGGACATTGGGACTAGCGGACTCCTACGAGCAGTACTTC. Translation gives CSATKGTLGLADSYEQYF. The rearrangement uses TRBV20-1 and TRBJ2-7; 11 nucleotides match TRBD2. CDR1 DFQATT and CDR2 SNEGSKA come from the germline V gene (reference sequence). The ends lost 6 bases at V and 0 bases at J; junction bases unmatched: 16. The CDR3 has 18 residues.